A single TCR beta chain is shown here with its context. Its antigen is undetermined. The CDR3 has 18 residues. The junction had 9 bases not matched to a gene; V was cut back by 1 base and J by 7 bases. CDR1 and CDR2 from the germline V gene are LNHDA and SQIVND (reference sequence). The data were obtained in a study of T cells in localized non-small cell lung cancer. General study findings and limits: There was an association of higher blood T cell density with longer overall survival. Median detection of top 100 tumor clones in adjacent lung was approximately 50 clones. Tumor trailed uninvolved adjacent lung in T cell clonality, which peaked there.

Using immunoSEQ multiplex PCR, the repertoire was profiled, and TCRdb retains in-frame clones only, with some absent. The sample has around 41,000 clones, around nine tenths seen once; the top ten hold roughly 2.6%. V usage is TRBV19 and J usage is TRBJ2-2; 13 nucleotides match TRBD2. The TCR originated in a female donor older than 55 with stage I squamous cell lung carcinoma. The specimen was peripheral blood, collected before any cancer treatment. The CDR3 DNA is TGTGCCAGTAGTATAGTCGCGGGACTAGCGGGATTGGGCGGGGAGCTGTTTTTT. This translates into CASSIVAGLAGLGGELFF.